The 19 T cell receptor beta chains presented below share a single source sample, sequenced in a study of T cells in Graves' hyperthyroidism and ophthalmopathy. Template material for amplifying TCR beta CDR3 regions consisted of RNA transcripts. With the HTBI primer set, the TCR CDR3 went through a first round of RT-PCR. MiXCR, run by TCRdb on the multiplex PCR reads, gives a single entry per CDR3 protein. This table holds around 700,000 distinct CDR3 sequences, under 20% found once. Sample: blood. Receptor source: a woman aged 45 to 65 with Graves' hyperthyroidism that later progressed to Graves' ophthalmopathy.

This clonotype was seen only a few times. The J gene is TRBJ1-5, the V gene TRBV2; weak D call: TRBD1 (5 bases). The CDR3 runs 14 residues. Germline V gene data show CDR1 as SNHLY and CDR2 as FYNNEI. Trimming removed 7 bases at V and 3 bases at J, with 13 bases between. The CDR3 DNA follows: TGTGCCAGCACCCCAGGGAGGGTCAATCAGCCCCAGCATTTT. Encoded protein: CASTPGRVNQPQHF.

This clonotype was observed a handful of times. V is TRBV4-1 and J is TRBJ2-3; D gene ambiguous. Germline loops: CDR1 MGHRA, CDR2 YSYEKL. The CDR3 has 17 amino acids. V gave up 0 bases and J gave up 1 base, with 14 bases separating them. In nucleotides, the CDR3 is TGCGCCAGCAGCCAAGATCAGCGCAGCTGGGGCACAGATACGCAGTATTTT. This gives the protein CASSQDQRSWGTDTQYF.

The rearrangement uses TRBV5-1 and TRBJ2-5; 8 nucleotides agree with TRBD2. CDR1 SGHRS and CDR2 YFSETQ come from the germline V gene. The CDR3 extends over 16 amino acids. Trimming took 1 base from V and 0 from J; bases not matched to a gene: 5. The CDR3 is CASSLSGGGNQETQYF. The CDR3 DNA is TGCGCCAGCAGCTTGTCTGGCGGGGGGAACCAAGAGACCCAGTACTTC.

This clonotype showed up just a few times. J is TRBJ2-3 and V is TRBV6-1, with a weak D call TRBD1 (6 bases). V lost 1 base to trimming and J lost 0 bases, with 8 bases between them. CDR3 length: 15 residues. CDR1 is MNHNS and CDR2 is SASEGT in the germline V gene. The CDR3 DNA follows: TGTGCCAGCAGTGAAGGGACAGCTAGCACAGATACGCAGTATTTT. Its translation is CASSEGTASTDTQYF.

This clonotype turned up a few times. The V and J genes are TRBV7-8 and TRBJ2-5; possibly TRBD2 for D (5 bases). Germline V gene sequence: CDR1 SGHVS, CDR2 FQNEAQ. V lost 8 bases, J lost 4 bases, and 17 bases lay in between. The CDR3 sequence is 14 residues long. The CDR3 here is CASENYRRAETQYF. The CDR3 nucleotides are TGTGCCAGCGAGAACTATCGGCGGGCAGAGACCCAGTACTTC.

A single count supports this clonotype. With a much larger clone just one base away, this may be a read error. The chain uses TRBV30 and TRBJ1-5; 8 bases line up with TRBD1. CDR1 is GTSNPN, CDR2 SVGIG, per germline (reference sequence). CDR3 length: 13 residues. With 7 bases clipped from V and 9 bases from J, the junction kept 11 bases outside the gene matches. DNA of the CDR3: TGTGCCTCCGCGGACAGGGCTGATCGGCCCCAGCATTTT. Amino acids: CASADRADRPQHF.

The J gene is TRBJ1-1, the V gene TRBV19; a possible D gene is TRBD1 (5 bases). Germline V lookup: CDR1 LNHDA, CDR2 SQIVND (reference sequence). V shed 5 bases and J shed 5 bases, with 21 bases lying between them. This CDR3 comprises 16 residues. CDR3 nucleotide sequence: TGTGCCAGTAGTCCAGGAGGGGCCAGCCGGTGGACTGAAGCTTTCTTT. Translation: CASSPGGASRWTEAFF. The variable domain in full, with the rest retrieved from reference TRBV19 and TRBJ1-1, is DGGITQSPKYLFRKEGQNVTLSCEQNLNHDAMYWYRQDPGQGLRLIYYSQIVNDFQKGDIAEGYSVSREKKESFPLTVTSAQKNPTAFYLCASSPGGASRWTEAFFGQGTRLTVV.

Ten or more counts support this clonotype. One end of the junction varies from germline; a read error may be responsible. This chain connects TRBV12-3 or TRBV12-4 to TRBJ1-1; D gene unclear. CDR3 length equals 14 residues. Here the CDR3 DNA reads TGTGCCAGCAGCTTAGGTGGGTTGAACACTGAAGCTTTCTTT. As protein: CASSLGGLNTEAFF.

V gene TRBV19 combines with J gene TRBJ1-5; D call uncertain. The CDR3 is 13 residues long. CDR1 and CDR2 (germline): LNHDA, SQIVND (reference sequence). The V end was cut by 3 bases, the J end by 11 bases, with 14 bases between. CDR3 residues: CASSIDETLAQHF. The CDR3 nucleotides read TGTGCCAGTAGTATCGACGAAACGTTGGCCCAGCATTTT.

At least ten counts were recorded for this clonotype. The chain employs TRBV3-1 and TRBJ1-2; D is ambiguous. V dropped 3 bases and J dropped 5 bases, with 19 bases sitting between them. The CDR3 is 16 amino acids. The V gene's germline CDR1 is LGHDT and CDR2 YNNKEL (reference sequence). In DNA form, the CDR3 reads TGTGCCAGCAGCCACGGGGAGGGAAGGGCCAAATATGGCTACACCTTC. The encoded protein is CASSHGEGRAKYGYTF.

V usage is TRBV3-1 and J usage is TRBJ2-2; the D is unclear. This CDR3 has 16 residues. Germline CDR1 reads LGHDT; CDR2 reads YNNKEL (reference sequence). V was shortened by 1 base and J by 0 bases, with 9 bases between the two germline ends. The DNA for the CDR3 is TGTGCCAGCAGCCAAGTAGGGCAGTCGAACACCGGGGAGCTGTTTTTT. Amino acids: CASSQVGQSNTGELFF.

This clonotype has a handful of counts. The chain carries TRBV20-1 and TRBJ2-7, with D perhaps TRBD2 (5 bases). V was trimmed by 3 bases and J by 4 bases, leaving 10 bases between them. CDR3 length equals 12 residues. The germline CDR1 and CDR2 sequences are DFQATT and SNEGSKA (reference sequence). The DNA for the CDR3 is TGCAGTGCTAGTCCGGACTGGTACGAGCAGTACTTC. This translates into CSASPDWYEQYF.

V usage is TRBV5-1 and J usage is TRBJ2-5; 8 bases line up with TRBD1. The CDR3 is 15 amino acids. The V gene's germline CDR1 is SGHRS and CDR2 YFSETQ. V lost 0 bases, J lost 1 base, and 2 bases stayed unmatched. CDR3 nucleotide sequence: TGCGCCAGCAGCTTGGAGACAGGGGTCCAAGAGACCCAGTACTTC. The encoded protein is CASSLETGVQETQYF.

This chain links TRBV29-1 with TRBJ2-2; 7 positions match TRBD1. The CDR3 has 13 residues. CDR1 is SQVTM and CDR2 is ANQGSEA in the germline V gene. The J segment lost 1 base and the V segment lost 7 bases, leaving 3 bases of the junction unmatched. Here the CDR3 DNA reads TGCAGCGCTGACAGGGAGAACACCGGGGAGCTGTTTTTT. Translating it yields CSADRENTGELFF.

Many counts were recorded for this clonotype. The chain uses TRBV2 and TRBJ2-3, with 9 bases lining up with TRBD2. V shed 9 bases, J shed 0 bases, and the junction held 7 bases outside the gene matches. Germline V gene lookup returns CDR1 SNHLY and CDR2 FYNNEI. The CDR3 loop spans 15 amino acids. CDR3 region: CARPLTSGSTDTQYF. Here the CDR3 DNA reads TGTGCCAGACCCCTCACTAGCGGGAGCACAGATACGCAGTATTTT. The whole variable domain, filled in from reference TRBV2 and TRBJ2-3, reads EPEVTQTPSHQVTQMGQEVILRCVPISNHLYFYWYRQILGQKVEFLVSFYNNEISEKSEIFDDQFSVERPDGSNFTLKIRSTKLEDSAMYFCARPLTSGSTDTQYFGPGTRLTVL.

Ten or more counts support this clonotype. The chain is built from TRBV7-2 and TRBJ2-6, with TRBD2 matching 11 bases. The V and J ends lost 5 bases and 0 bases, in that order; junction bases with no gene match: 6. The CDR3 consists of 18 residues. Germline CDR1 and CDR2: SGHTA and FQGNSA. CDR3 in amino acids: CASSPGLAGSSGANVLTF. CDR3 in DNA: TGTGCCAGCAGCCCCGGACTAGCGGGTTCCTCTGGGGCCAACGTCCTGACTTTC. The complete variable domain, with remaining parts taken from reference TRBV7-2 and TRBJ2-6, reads GAGVSQSPSNKVTEKGKDVELRCDPISGHTALYWYRQSLGQGLEFLIYFQGNSAPDKSGLPSDRFSAERTGGSVSTLTIQRTQQEDSAVYLCASSPGLAGSSGANVLTFGAGSRLTVL.

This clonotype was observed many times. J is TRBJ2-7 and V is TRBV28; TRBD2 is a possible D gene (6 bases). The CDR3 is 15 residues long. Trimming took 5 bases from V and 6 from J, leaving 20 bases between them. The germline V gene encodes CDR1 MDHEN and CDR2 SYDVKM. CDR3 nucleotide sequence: TGTGCCAGCAGTCCCTACCGGGACTCCAGAGGCGAGCAGTACTTC. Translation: CASSPYRDSRGEQYF.

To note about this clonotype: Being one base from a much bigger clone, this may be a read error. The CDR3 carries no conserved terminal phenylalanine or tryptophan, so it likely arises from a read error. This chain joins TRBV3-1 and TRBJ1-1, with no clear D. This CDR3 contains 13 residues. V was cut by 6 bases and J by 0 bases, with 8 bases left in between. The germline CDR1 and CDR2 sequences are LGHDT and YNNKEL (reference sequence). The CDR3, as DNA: TGTGCCAGCAGTCCCAAATTGAACACTGAAGCTTTCTCT. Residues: CASSPKLNTEAFS.

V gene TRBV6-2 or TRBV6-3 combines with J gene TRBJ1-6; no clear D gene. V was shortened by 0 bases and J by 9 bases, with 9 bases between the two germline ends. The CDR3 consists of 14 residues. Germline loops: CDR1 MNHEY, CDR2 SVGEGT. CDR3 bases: TGTGCCAGCAGTTACTCGACGCTTTTTTCACCCCTCCACTTT. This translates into CASSYSTLFSPLHF.